The rows below give T cell receptor beta chains drawn from one sample of a study of blood T cells in healthy people across ages. TCRdb itself ran the 5' RACE reads through MiXCR, one entry per CDR3 protein. The sample lists 1.6 million or so distinct CDR3 sequences, around 36% occurring once. Sequencing input: blood. These receptors all come from a woman aged 25 to 39 in good health. Each CDR3 is given with its conserved first and last residue. A D gene is named only where the DNA matches it firmly. Not all rows give a size; the values are once, few, many and, for expanded clones, a class.

CDR3	DNA	V	D	size	J
CASSEEGSPNQPQHF	TGTGCCAGCAGTGAAGAGGGTTCCCCCAATCAGCCCCAGCATTTT	TRBV2	-	-	TRBJ1-5
CASSQGLADPAETQYF	TGCGCCAGCAGCCAAGGTCTAGCGGATCCTGCGGAGACCCAGTACTTC	TRBV4-1	TRBD2	many	TRBJ2-5
CSAYREGTQYF	TGCAGTGCTTACAGGGAGGGGACCCAGTACTTC	TRBV20-1	-	-	TRBJ2-5
CASSLSPRGRNEQFF	TGTGCCAGCAGCTTATCCCCCAGGGGAAGGAATGAGCAGTTCTTC	TRBV7-2	-	many	TRBJ2-1
CASTIWGTTQEAQPQHF	TGTGCCAGCACCATTTGGGGCACCACGCAAGAAGCCCAGCCCCAGCATTTT	TRBV6-1	-	-	TRBJ1-5
CATSRDFGIGTSGARSYNEQFF	TGTGCCACCAGCAGAGATTTTGGGATCGGGACTAGCGGGGCCCGCTCCTACAATGAGCAGTTCTTC	TRBV15	TRBD2	-	TRBJ2-1
CASSSTEGAFF	TGTGCCAGCAGCTCCACGGAGGGGGCTTTCTTT	TRBV6-5	-	-	TRBJ1-1
CASSSWFGSGANVLTF	TGTGCCAGCAGTTCGTGGTTTGGGTCTGGGGCCAACGTCCTGACTTTC	TRBV28	-	-	TRBJ2-6
CASSLSTGSNEQFF	TGTGCCAGCAGCTTAAGTACAGGGTCCAATGAGCAGTTCTTC	TRBV7-2	-	many	TRBJ2-1
CASSQGGVYNEQFF	TGCGCCAGCAGCCAAGGGGGGGTGTACAATGAGCAGTTCTTC	TRBV4-1	-	-	TRBJ2-1
CASRFGGSEETQYF	TGTGCCAGCAGATTTGGGGGTTCCGAAGAGACCCAGTACTTC	TRBV5-4	-	few	TRBJ2-5
CASSYRGPLYGYTF	TGTGCCAGCAGTTACAGGGGGCCACTCTATGGCTACACCTTC	TRBV27	TRBD1	few	TRBJ1-2
CASSQALLDEQYF	TGTGCCAGCAGCCAAGCTCTACTAGACGAGCAGTACTTC	TRBV7-3	-	many	TRBJ2-7
CASSPVDRNTQYF	TGTGCCAGCTCACCCGTGGACCGGAATACGCAGTATTTT	TRBV18	-	few	TRBJ2-3
CASSHPPKGARGYTF	TGCGCCAGCAGCCACCCACCAAAGGGGGCGAGGGGCTACACCTTC	TRBV4-1	TRBD1	few	TRBJ1-2
CSARNPAGDLYTEAFF	TGCAGTGCTAGAAATCCGGCAGGGGACCTATACACTGAAGCTTTCTTT	TRBV20-1	-	-	TRBJ1-1
CASSPQGPNYGHTF	TGTGCCAGCAGCCCTCAGGGGCCAAACTATGGCCACACCTTC	TRBV14	-	-	TRBJ1-2
CSVGQGVYGYTF	TGCAGCGTTGGCCAGGGGGTCTATGGCTACACCTTC	TRBV29-1	TRBD1	many	TRBJ1-2
CASSESSRSYNEQFF	TGTGCCAGCAGTGAATCTAGCAGGTCCTACAATGAGCAGTTCTTC	TRBV6-1	-	once	TRBJ2-1
CSARDSSGASYEQYF	TGCAGTGCTAGAGATTCTAGCGGGGCTTCCTACGAGCAGTACTTC	TRBV20-1	TRBD2	-	TRBJ2-7
CASSLFSGDVAGVSNEQFF	TGTGCCAGCAGCTTATTTTCCGGTGACGTAGCGGGAGTTTCAAATGAGCAGTTCTTC	TRBV7-2	TRBD2	-	TRBJ2-1
CASSERASRTDTQYF	TGTGCCAGCAGTGAGCGGGCTAGCAGGACAGATACGCAGTATTTT	TRBV2	-	few	TRBJ2-3
CATSGQGNIQYF	TGTGCCACCAGTGGACAGGGGAACATTCAGTACTTC	TRBV24-1	TRBD1	-	TRBJ2-4
CASSRDLAGFSEQYF	TGTGCCAGCAGCCGCGATCTAGCGGGGTTCTCCGAGCAGTACTTC	TRBV11-2	TRBD2	many	TRBJ2-7
CASSNRRGHEQYF	TGTGCCAGCAGTAACAGGAGGGGGCACGAGCAGTACTTC	TRBV12-3/TRBV12-4	-	many	TRBJ2-7
CASSRRQSSYNEQFF	TGTGCCAGCAGTCGACGCCAGAGCTCCTACAATGAGCAGTTCTTC	TRBV6-5	-	few	TRBJ2-1
CASRDTSGRLDEQFF	TGTGCCAGCAGAGATACGAGCGGGAGATTGGATGAGCAGTTCTTC	TRBV6-6	TRBD2	few	TRBJ2-1
CSARDSNREDNSPLHF	TGCAGTGCTAGAGACTCAAACAGGGAGGATAATTCACCCCTCCACTTT	TRBV20-1	-	-	TRBJ1-6
CASSLSQGNNEQFF	TGTGCCAGCAGTTTATCGCAGGGTAACAATGAGCAGTTCTTC	TRBV27	-	few	TRBJ2-1
CASSRLPGTPQETQYF	TGTGCCAGCAGCCGTCTCCCCGGGACACCACAAGAGACCCAGTACTTC	TRBV3-1	-	-	TRBJ2-5
CAWSVDRGNGYTF	TGTGCCTGGAGTGTAGACAGGGGGAATGGCTACACCTTC	TRBV30	TRBD1	few	TRBJ1-2
CASSVSRGRELFF	TGTGCCAGCAGCGTCTCCAGGGGCCGGGAGCTGTTTTTT	TRBV9	-	-	TRBJ2-2
CASSWRTPSYNEQFF	TGCGCCAGCAGCTGGAGGACACCCTCCTACAATGAGCAGTTCTTC	TRBV5-1	-	-	TRBJ2-1
CSARGYLAGETQYF	TGCAGTGCTAGGGGGTATTTGGCGGGGGAGACCCAGTACTTC	TRBV20-1	-	few	TRBJ2-5
CASSVNGGRDEQFF	TGTGCCAGCAGTGTGAACGGGGGGAGGGATGAGCAGTTCTTC	TRBV2	TRBD2	-	TRBJ2-1
CASSQVGGGNTEAFF	TGCGCCAGCAGCCAAGTCGGGGGTGGGAACACTGAAGCTTTCTTT	TRBV4-1	-	-	TRBJ1-1
CASSAGEGRSGETQYF	TGTGCCAGCAGCGCTGGGGAGGGGAGGTCGGGAGAGACCCAGTACTTC	TRBV9	TRBD2	-	TRBJ2-5
CASSDPGSYEQYF	TGTGCCAGCAGCGATCCCGGGAGCTACGAGCAGTACTTC	TRBV6-5	-	many	TRBJ2-7
CASSSGPTGNGYTF	TGTGCCAGCAGCTCAGGCCCCACAGGGAATGGCTACACCTTC	TRBV7-2	-	few	TRBJ1-2
CSAKHNQETQFF	TGCAGTGCCAAGCACAACCAAGAGACCCAGTTCTTC	TRBV20-1	-	-	TRBJ2-1